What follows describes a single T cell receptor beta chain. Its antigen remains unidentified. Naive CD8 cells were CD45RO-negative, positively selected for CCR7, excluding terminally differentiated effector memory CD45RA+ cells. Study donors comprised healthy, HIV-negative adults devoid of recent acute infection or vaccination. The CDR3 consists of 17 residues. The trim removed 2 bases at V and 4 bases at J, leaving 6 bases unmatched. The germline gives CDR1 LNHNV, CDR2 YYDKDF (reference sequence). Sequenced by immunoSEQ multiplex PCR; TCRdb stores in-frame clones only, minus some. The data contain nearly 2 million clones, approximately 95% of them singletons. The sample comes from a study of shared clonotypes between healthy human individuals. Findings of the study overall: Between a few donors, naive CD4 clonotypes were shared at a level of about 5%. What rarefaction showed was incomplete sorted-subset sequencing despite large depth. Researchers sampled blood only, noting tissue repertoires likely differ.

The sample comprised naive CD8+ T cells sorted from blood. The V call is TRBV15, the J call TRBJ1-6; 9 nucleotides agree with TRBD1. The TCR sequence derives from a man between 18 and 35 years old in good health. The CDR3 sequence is CATSRRPGQGYNSPLHF. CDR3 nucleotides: TGTGCCACCAGCAGACGCCCCGGACAGGGGTATAATTCACCCCTCCACTTT.